The T cell receptor (beta chain) described here comes from a study of blood T cell repertoires in COVID-19. The table came from immunoSEQ multiplex PCR; TCRdb's copy has only in-frame clones and leaves some out. The sample lists 200,000 to 250,000 clones; nearly 90% were seen once. Sequencing was done on a sample of peripheral blood. The receptor was isolated from a young woman who had recovered from COVID-19.

The CDR3 coding sequence is TGTGCCAGCAACGCGGGAGGGTGGGGAGAGACCCAGTACTTC. Translating it yields CASNAGGWGETQYF. The J gene is TRBJ2-5, the V gene TRBV5-6; 9 nucleotides agree with TRBD2. The germline V gene encodes CDR1 SGHDT and CDR2 YYEEEE. The length of the CDR3 is 14 residues. V lost 6 bases and J lost 4; bases outside the gene matches: 7.